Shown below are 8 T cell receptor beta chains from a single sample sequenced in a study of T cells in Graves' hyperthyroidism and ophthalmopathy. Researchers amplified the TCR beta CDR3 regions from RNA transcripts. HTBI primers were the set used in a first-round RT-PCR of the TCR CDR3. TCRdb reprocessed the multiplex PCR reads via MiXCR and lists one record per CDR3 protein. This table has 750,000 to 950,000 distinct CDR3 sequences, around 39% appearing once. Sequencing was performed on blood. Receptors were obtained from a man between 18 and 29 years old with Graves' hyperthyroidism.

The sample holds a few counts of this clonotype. The CDR3 coding sequence is TGTGCCAGTAGTTTCGGACTAGCGGGAAGGGAGACCCAGTACTTC. This codes for CASSFGLAGRETQYF. This chain connects TRBV19 to TRBJ2-5, with TRBD2 matching over 12 bases. V dropped 5 bases and J dropped 5; count of bases not matched to a gene: 6. Germline assignment: CDR1 LNHDA and CDR2 SQIVND (reference sequence). This CDR3 comprises 15 residues.

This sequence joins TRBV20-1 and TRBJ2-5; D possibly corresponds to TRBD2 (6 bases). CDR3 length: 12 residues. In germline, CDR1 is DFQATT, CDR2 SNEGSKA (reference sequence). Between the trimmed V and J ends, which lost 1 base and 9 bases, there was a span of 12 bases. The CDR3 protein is CSARVAGQPQYF. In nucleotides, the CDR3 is TGCAGTGCTAGAGTGGCGGGGCAGCCCCAGTACTTC.

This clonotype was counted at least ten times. The CDR3, as DNA: TGTGCCAGCAGCTTGCTTACAGCGGCCGTAGTGCGGGGCTACACCTTC. Amino acids: CASSLLTAAVVRGYTF. The chain employs TRBV7-9 and TRBJ1-2; D ambiguous. This CDR3 has 16 amino acids. The germline gives CDR1 SEHNR, CDR2 FQNEAQ (reference sequence). V was cut by 3 bases and J by 8 bases, with 22 bases left in between.

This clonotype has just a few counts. For the CDR3, the DNA is TGTGCCAGCAGCTCGGGACAGCGCGCCGGGGAGCTGTTTTTT. Protein: CASSSGQRAGELFF. The chain couples TRBV2 to TRBJ2-2, with 7 bases matching TRBD1. The V and J ends lost 6 bases and 6 bases, in that order; junction bases with no gene match: 7. Germline CDR1 is SNHLY and CDR2 is FYNNEI. CDR3 length: 14 residues.

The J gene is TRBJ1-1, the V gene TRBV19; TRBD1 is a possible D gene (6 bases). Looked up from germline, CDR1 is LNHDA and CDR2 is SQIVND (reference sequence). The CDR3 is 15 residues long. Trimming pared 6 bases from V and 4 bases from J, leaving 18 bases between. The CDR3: CASRSAGHWSTEAFF. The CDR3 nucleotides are TGTGCCAGTAGATCAGCGGGACATTGGAGCACTGAAGCTTTCTTT.

CDR3 nucleotides: TGTGCCAGCAGCTCAGGGTTGGGGGCCAATCAGCCCCAGCATTTT. Encoded protein: CASSSGLGANQPQHF. The V call is TRBV7-9, the J call TRBJ1-5; D perhaps matches TRBD1 (6 bases). This CDR3 contains 15 residues. V lost 4 bases and J 3 bases, leaving 13 bases between the germline ends. CDR1 is SEHNR and CDR2 is FQNEAQ in the germline V gene (reference sequence). The full variable domain, completed using reference TRBV7-9 and TRBJ1-5, is DTGVSQNPRHKITKRGQNVTFRCDPISEHNRLYWYRQTLGQGPEFLTYFQNEAQLEKSRLLSDRFSAERPKGSFSTLEIQRTEQGDSAMYLCASSSGLGANQPQHFGDGTRLSIL.

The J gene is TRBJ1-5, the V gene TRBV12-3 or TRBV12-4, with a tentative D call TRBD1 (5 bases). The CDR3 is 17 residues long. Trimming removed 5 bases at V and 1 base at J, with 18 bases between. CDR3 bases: TGTGCCAGCAGTCCACCGACAGTTAGCTGGAGCAATCAGCCCCAGCATTTT. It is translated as CASSPPTVSWSNQPQHF.

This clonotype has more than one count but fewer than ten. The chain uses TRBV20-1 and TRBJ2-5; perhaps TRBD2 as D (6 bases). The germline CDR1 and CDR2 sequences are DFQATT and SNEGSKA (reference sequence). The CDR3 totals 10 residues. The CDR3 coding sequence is TGCAGGGGAGGCCAAGAGACCCAGTACTTC. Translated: CRGGQETQYF.